A selection of T cell receptor beta chains follows, all from one sample in a study of cytomegalovirus exposure and HLA in healthy donors. The table came from immunoSEQ multiplex PCR; TCRdb's copy has only in-frame clones and leaves some out. The sample consists of around 130,000 clones, 81% of them appearing once. Sequencing used PBMCs. The receptors here all came from a woman in her thirties or forties in good health and CMV-seronegative. The CDR3 runs from the conserved cysteine through the conserved F or W. The order of the fields is J gene, V gene, CDR3 protein.

J gene: TRBJ2-7; V gene: TRBV7-9; CDR3 protein: CASSLPSGSSYEQYF
J gene: TRBJ2-1; V gene: TRBV7-3; CDR3 protein: CASSSVAGPYNEQFF
J gene: TRBJ1-1; V gene: TRBV6-1; CDR3 protein: CASSTRGLNTEAFF
J gene: TRBJ2-7; V gene: TRBV5-1; CDR3 protein: CASSLPGQGVSEQYF
J gene: TRBJ2-7; V gene: TRBV27; CDR3 protein: CASSLRGTYEQYF
J gene: TRBJ2-1; V gene: TRBV11-2; CDR3 protein: CASRQSYRDRVNEQFF
J gene: TRBJ2-3; V gene: TRBV6-1; CDR3 protein: CASSEVAGGQDTQYF
J gene: TRBJ2-7; V gene: TRBV15; CDR3 protein: CATSRTSGAYEQYF
J gene: TRBJ1-5; V gene: TRBV29-1; CDR3 protein: CSVGEGYQPQHF
J gene: TRBJ2-5; V gene: TRBV4-3; CDR3 protein: CASSPNPTGEQETQYF
J gene: TRBJ2-2; V gene: TRBV9; CDR3 protein: CASSVAGGWNTGELFF
J gene: TRBJ1-1; V gene: TRBV10-2; CDR3 protein: CASSVDRGWGPAFF
J gene: TRBJ2-1; V gene: TRBV11-1; CDR3 protein: CASSLRDRVTDEQFF
J gene: TRBJ2-5; V gene: TRBV11-2; CDR3 protein: CASSLAETQYF
J gene: TRBJ1-2; V gene: TRBV10-3; CDR3 protein: CAINTGGGHYGYTF
J gene: TRBJ2-1; V gene: TRBV7-3; CDR3 protein: CASSSRTLAGGYNEQFF
J gene: TRBJ2-1; V gene: TRBV11-2; CDR3 protein: CASSLRGRYSGVDEQFF
J gene: TRBJ2-1; V gene: TRBV19; CDR3 protein: CASSISRFGGPVNEQFF
J gene: TRBJ2-7; V gene: TRBV18; CDR3 protein: CASSLNGLVDEQYF
J gene: TRBJ2-5; V gene: TRBV6-1; CDR3 protein: CASLLAGGLQETQYF
J gene: TRBJ2-5; V gene: TRBV5-6; CDR3 protein: CASSLVGTSGGTQYF
J gene: TRBJ1-1; V gene: TRBV30; CDR3 protein: CAWSPPKRTEAFF
J gene: TRBJ1-5; V gene: TRBV19; CDR3 protein: CASGTGSQPQHF
J gene: TRBJ2-5; V gene: TRBV27; CDR3 protein: CASSLAGTGSETQYF
J gene: TRBJ1-1; V gene: TRBV6-5; CDR3 protein: CASSYPGLWTEAFF
J gene: TRBJ1-4; V gene: TRBV28; CDR3 protein: CASSPFNREEKLFF
J gene: TRBJ2-2; V gene: TRBV9; CDR3 protein: CASSVGGATGELFF
J gene: TRBJ2-5; V gene: TRBV5-1; CDR3 protein: CASSIRATGLAGGQETQYF
J gene: TRBJ2-5; V gene: TRBV2; CDR3 protein: CASVRSDRGTSAQYF
J gene: TRBJ2-1; V gene: TRBV5-4; CDR3 protein: CASSISGGAYNEQFF
J gene: TRBJ2-3; V gene: TRBV27; CDR3 protein: CASSPAEITDTQYF
J gene: TRBJ1-1; V gene: TRBV4-2; CDR3 protein: CASSQGAERNTEAFF
J gene: TRBJ2-1; V gene: TRBV29-1; CDR3 protein: CSVAVLGSYNEQFF
J gene: NA; V gene: TRBV6-1; CDR3 protein: CASTGQGKGEQYF
J gene: TRBJ2-2; V gene: TRBV6-5; CDR3 protein: CASRRDRVNGELFF
J gene: TRBJ1-3; V gene: TRBV28; CDR3 protein: CASSDGTRDTIYF
J gene: NA; V gene: TRBV4-2; CDR3 protein: CASSPGGGPLEQYF
J gene: TRBJ2-1; V gene: TRBV9; CDR3 protein: CASSVSGSSYNEQFF
J gene: TRBJ1-3; V gene: TRBV5-4; CDR3 protein: CASSLADSSSPYF
J gene: TRBJ2-3; V gene: TRBV14; CDR3 protein: CASSQADWGGPDTQYF
J gene: TRBJ2-7; V gene: TRBV7-9; CDR3 protein: CASSRTGTSSYEQYF
J gene: TRBJ2-2; V gene: TRBV5-1; CDR3 protein: CASSLVSDLNTGELFF